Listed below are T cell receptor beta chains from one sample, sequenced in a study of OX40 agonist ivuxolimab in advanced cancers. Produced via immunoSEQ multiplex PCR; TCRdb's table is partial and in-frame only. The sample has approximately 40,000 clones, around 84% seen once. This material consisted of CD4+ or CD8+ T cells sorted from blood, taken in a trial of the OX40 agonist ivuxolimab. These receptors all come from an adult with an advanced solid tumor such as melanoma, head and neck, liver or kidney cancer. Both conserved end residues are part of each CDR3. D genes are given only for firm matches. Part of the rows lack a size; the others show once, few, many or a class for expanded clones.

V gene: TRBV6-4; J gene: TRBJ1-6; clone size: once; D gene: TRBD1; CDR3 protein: CASSLGQGNSPLHF; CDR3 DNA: TGTGCCAGCAGCCTGGGACAGGGAAATTCACCCCTCCACTTT
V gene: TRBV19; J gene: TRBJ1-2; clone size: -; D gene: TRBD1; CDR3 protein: CASSIAAGGSDGYTF; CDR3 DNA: TGTGCCAGTAGTATCGCCGCAGGGGGCTCGGATGGCTACACCTTC
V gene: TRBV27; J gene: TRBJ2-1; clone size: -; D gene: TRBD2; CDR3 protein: CASSSPTTSGFYNEQFF; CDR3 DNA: TGTGCCAGCAGTTCCCCTACGACTAGCGGATTCTACAATGAGCAGTTCTTC
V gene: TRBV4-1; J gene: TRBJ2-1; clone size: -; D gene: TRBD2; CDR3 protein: CASSQVGLAGVWEQFF; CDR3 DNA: TGCGCCAGCAGCCAAGTGGGACTAGCGGGAGTATGGGAGCAGTTCTTC
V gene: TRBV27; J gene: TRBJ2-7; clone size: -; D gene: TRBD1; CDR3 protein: CASSLRQGSYEQYF; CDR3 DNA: TGTGCCAGCAGTTTAAGACAGGGTAGCTACGAGCAGTACTTC
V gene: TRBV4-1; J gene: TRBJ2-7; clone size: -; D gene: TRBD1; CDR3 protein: CASSARTGGYEQYF; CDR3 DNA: TGCGCCAGCAGCGCCCGGACAGGGGGTTACGAGCAGTACTTC
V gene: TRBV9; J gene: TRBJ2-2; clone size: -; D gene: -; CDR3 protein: CASSVYGVNTGELFF; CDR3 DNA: TGTGCCAGCAGCGTTTACGGGGTAAACACCGGGGAGCTGTTTTTT
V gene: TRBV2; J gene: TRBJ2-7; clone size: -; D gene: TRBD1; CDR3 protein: CASSRTGRLYEQYF; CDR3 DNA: TGTGCCAGCAGTAGGACAGGGCGACTCTACGAGCAGTACTTC
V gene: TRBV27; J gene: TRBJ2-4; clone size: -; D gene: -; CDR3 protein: CASSFGSLAKNIQYF; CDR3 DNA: TGTGCCAGCAGTTTTGGATCACTAGCCAAAAACATTCAGTACTTC
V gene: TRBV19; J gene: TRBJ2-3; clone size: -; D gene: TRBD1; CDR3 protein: CASSIGTGGTDTQYF; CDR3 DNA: TGTGCCAGTAGTATTGGGACAGGGGGGACAGATACGCAGTATTTT
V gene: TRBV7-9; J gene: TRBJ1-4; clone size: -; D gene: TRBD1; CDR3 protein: CASSPRDRVEKLFF; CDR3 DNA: TGTGCCAGCAGCCCGAGAGACAGGGTAGAAAAACTGTTTTTT
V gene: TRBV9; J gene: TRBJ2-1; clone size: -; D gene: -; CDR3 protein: CASSARSAPLMNEQFF; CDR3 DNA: TGTGCCAGCAGCGCCCGTAGTGCCCCTCTTATGAATGAGCAGTTCTTC
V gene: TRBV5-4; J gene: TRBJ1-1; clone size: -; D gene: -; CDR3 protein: CASSLHRNTEAFF; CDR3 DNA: TGTGCCAGCAGCTTGCACCGAAACACTGAAGCTTTCTTT
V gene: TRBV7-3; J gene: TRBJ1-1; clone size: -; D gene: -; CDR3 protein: CASSPLQFGARGTEAFF; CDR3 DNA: TGTGCCAGCAGCCCCCTACAGTTCGGGGCCAGGGGTACTGAAGCTTTCTTT
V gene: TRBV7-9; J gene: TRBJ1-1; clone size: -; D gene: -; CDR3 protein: CASSDAVGGTEAFF; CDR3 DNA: TGTGCCAGCAGCGACGCCGTGGGGGGCACTGAAGCTTTCTTT
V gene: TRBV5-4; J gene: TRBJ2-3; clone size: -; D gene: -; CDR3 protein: CASSLWTSTDTQYF; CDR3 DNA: TGTGCCAGCAGCCTGTGGACTAGCACAGATACGCAGTATTTT
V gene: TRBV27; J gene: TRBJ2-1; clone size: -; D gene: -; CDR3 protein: CASSLVQATYNEQFF; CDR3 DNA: TGTGCCAGCAGTTTAGTTCAGGCCACCTACAATGAGCAGTTCTTC
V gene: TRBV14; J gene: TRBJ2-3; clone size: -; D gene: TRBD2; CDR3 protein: CASSQVTSGRVLSTDTQYF; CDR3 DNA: TGTGCCAGCAGCCAAGTGACTAGCGGGAGGGTCCTAAGCACAGATACGCAGTATTTT
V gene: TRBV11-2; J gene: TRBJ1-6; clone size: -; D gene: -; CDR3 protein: CASSLGSSPLHF; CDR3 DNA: TGTGCCAGCAGCTTAGGATCTTCACCCCTCCACTTT
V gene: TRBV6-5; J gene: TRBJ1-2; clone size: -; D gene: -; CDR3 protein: CASSYGRTNYGYTF; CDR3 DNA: TGTGCCAGCAGTTACGGCAGGACTAACTATGGCTACACCTTC
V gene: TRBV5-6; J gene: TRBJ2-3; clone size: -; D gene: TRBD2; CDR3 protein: CASSSWWDYNTDTQYF; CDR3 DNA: TGTGCCAGCAGCTCATGGTGGGACTACAACACAGATACGCAGTATTTT
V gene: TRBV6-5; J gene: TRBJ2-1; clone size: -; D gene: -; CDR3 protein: CASSYASRNEQFF; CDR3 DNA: TGTGCCAGCAGTTACGCCTCGAGGAATGAGCAGTTCTTC
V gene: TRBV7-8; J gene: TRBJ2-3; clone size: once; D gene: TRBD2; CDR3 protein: CASSLMSGSSDTQYF; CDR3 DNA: TGTGCCAGCAGCTTAATGAGCGGGAGTTCAGATACGCAGTATTTT
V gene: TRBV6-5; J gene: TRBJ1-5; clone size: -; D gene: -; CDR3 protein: CASRQGSQPQHF; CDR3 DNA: TGTGCCAGCAGACAGGGAAGCCAGCCCCAGCATTTT
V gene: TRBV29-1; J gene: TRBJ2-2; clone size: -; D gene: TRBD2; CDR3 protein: CSVEGLAGAGELFF; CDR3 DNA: TGCAGCGTAGAGGGACTAGCGGGAGCCGGGGAGCTGTTTTTT
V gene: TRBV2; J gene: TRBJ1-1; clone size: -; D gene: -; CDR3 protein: CASTGRGLEAFF; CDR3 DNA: TGTGCCAGCACCGGACGGGGGTTGGAAGCTTTCTTT
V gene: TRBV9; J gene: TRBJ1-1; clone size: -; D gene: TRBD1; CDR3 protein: CASSGDRAFSEAFF; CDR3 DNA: TGTGCCAGCAGCGGTGACAGGGCTTTCTCTGAAGCTTTCTTT
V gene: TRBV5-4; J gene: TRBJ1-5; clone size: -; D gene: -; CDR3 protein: CASSVQGLGNQPQHF; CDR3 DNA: TGTGCCAGCAGCGTTCAGGGGCTAGGCAATCAGCCCCAGCATTTT
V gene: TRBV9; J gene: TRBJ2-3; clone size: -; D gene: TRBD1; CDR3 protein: CASSAESGQGVTDTQYF; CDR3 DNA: TGTGCCAGCAGCGCCGAATCGGGACAGGGTGTGACAGATACGCAGTATTTT